This note documents a single T cell receptor beta chain sequence. This record belongs to a study of cytomegalovirus exposure and HLA in healthy donors. V trimming: 5 bases; J trimming: 4 bases; junction bases outside the gene matches: 4. The germline V gene has CDR1 SGHNT and CDR2 YENEEA. This CDR3 region has 13 residues. This table comes from immunoSEQ multiplex PCR, and its TCRdb copy is limited to in-frame clones, with some not included. The sample shows roughly 230,000 clones, roughly 91% of them seen only once. This chain links TRBV11-3 with TRBJ1-1; TRBD1 matches 7 bases. This clonotype was sampled from a woman younger than 45 in good health and CMV-seronegative. Input material: PBMCs. CDR3 in DNA: TGTGCCAGCAGCCCGACAGGGTTCACTGAAGCTTTCTTT. Its protein is CASSPTGFTEAFF.